These T cell receptor beta chains were read from a single sample in a study of cytotoxic CD8 clonotypes in ibrutinib-treated CLL. Libraries were prepared by immunoSEQ multiplex PCR; TCRdb keeps only in-frame clonotypes and omits some of them. The data contain around 300,000 clones, more than 65% of them seen just once; the ten biggest clones take up 5% to 7%. The sequencing here drew on PBMCs, taken before ibrutinib treatment. The receptors were gathered from a human donor with chronic lymphocytic leukemia. CDR3s leave out the opening cysteine and the closing phenylalanine or tryptophan. Size tells how often a clone was seen (once, few, many) or the class of an expanded clone, and some rows leave it out.

J gene	V gene	clone size	CDR3 protein
TRBJ2-7	TRBV21-1	-	ASNWTISYEQY
TRBJ1-4	TRBV6-1	-	ASGDSIYEKLF
TRBJ2-5	TRBV4-2	-	ASSQKTSGIQETQY
TRBJ2-5	TRBV27	-	ASSLRHEETQY
TRBJ2-1	TRBV5-1	-	ASSLGTGGSYNEQF
TRBJ2-1	TRBV6-4	-	ASSHDSSSYNEQF
TRBJ2-7	TRBV5-4	-	ASSLKTGQIYEQY
TRBJ2-5	TRBV18	-	ASSPASETQY
TRBJ2-1	TRBV19	few	ASKGDLREQF
TRBJ2-2	TRBV30	-	AWSRLVFTGELF
TRBJ2-7	TRBV2	-	ASRTSGSNEQY
TRBJ2-2	TRBV19	-	ASSIGQTNTGELF
TRBJ2-7	TRBV4-3	-	ASSQDLSRGFSYEQY
TRBJ2-7	TRBV7-9	-	ASSPGLFINEQY
TRBJ2-7	TRBV5-1	-	ASSLLAGSSYEQY
TRBJ2-7	TRBV6-1	-	ASSRTGSYEQY
TRBJ2-2	TRBV9	-	ASSVMLVTGELF